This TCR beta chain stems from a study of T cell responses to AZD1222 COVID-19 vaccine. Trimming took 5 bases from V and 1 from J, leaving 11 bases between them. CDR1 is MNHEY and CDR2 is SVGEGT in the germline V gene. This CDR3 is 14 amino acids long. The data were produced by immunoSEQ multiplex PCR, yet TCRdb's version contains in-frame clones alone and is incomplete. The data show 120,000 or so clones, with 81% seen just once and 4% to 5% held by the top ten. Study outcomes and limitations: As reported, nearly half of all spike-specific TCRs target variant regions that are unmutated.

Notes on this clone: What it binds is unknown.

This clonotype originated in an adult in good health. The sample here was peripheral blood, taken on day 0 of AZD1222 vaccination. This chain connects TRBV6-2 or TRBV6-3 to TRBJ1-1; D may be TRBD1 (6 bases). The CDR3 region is CASSLRTANTEAFF. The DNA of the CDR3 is TGTGCCAGCAGTCTCAGGACAGCGAACACTGAAGCTTTCTTT.